Sequencing of this T cell receptor beta chain was carried out in a study of blood T cell repertoires in COVID-19 (dated by TCRdb to 2018 to 2020). Context from the whole study: Samples from collaborators originated in the United States, Italy and Spain and spanned both the acute and convalescent phases of COVID-19. HLA class I and class II types, where available, came from metadata supplied by the sample provider rather than from assay-based typing. A freely available public database, intended as a resource for researchers studying the immune response to SARS-CoV-2, is where the repertoires were released. A de-identified subject ID, COVID-19 status, age in years and sex were almost always included in the sample metadata. The material from the prospective study consisted of cDNA or gDNA derived from T cells, B-cell-depleted T cells, or PBMCs. Subjects who had been exposed to COVID-19, were actively infected with it, or had recovered from it provided the deeply sampled blood TCRbeta repertoires that made up the dataset. The samples were drawn from the first 160 participants of the ongoing ImmuneRACE study and from 1,254 subjects provided by 6 global collaborators. Study-level results and caveats: The quantity of clinical and demographic metadata differed by source and by participant and was supplied without curation.

Each collaborating institution followed its own protocols to collect whole blood in K2EDTA tubes. For TCRbeta analysis, collaborators shipped samples as frozen whole blood, isolated PBMCs, or DNA extracted from either of those sample types. TCRbeta CDR3 regions were amplified from genomic DNA using the immunoSEQ Assay, a bias-controlled multiplex PCR. The authors' pipeline ran thus. The number of nucleated cells in each sample was estimated from the amplification of reference gene primers within the assay. To quantify the absolute abundance of each unique TCRbeta CDR3 rearrangement, sequence reads were collapsed and filtered. For each sample, productive Simpson clonality was calculated as the square root of Simpson's diversity index across productive rearrangements. TCRdb holds this immuneACCESS table with in-frame rearrangements only. Some clones are missing; in checked studies, unresolved V genes explain under half, and the rest has no known cause. Clone size and V and J calls were adopted from that table, with D and trimming inferred from the DNA. This sample gives around 120,000 clones in total; roughly 81% of them show up just once. The top ten clones comprise approximately 2.1% of the sample.

Deletion took 5 bases off V and 6 bases off J, with a span of 16 bases between the germline ends. Counted from cysteine to phenylalanine, this CDR3 has 15 amino acids. Only the CDR3 part of the read is kept: 45 bases, read in frame from the first base. CDR1 MNHEY and CDR2 SVGAGI are derived from the germline V gene. This clone has a single count. Its antigen remains undetermined. No qualities accompany the bases; no much larger clone lies one base away. This sequence was found in a human donor in a cohort sampled during active COVID-19. Sequencing used peripheral blood. This chain is built from TRBV6-5 and TRBJ2-2, with TRBD1 as a weak D call on 5 bases. The CDR3 loop reads CASSRANTGPGELFF. Here is the DNA: TGTGCCAGCAGTCGCGCAAATACAGGCCCCGGGGAGCTGTTTTTT.